This T cell receptor (beta chain) was retrieved from a study of blood T cell repertoires in COVID-19 (dated by TCRdb to 2018 to 2020). In the study overall: Samples covering the acute and convalescent phases of COVID-19 were provided by collaborators in the United States, Italy and Spain. Samples were obtained from the ongoing ImmuneRACE study (first 160 participants) and from over 1,000 subjects provided by 6 global collaborators. Sample metadata almost always included a de-identified subject ID, COVID-19 status, age in years and sex. The material from the prospective study consisted of cDNA or gDNA derived from T cells, B-cell-depleted T cells, or PBMCs. Deeply sampled blood TCRbeta repertoires from subjects exposed to, actively infected with, or recovered from COVID-19 were included in the dataset. The repertoires were made available in a free public database intended to serve as a resource for research on the immune response to SARS-CoV-2. Where HLA class I and class II types were available, the types were taken from metadata supplied by the sample provider, not from assay-based typing.

This clone was observed a single time. Its binding antigen is unknown. Base qualities were left out, and no much larger clone turns up one base away. TCRbeta CDR3 regions were amplified from genomic DNA using the immunoSEQ Assay, a bias-controlled multiplex PCR. The original pipeline was this. The number of nucleated cells in each sample was estimated from the amplification of reference gene primers within the assay. To quantify the absolute abundance of each unique TCRbeta CDR3 rearrangement, sequence reads were collapsed and filtered. Productive Simpson clonality was computed per sample as the square root of Simpson's diversity index over productive rearrangements. Entries here come from immuneACCESS through TCRdb and include only in-frame sequences with V and J called. Some clones fail to appear in such tables; in the studies checked, an unresolved V gene covers under half of the shortfall, and the cause of the remainder is unknown. V and J calls and clone size follow that table, whereas D and trimming were derived from the DNA. This sample holds 150,000 to 180,000 clones; approximately 80% were observed only once. The ten largest make up 29% of the sample.

Summary of the overall study and its limitations: The amount of clinical and demographic metadata varied by source and participant and was provided uncurated.

The junction carries 19 bases between V and J, which are trimmed by 2 bases and 8 bases respectively. Including the terminal cysteine and phenylalanine, the CDR3 comprises 16 residues. The entry retains the CDR3 DNA only, 48 bases that are in frame from base 1. The germline V gene yields LGHNA for CDR1 and YNFKEQ for CDR2. Collaborating institutions collected whole blood in K2EDTA tubes following their own protocols. Collaborator samples were shipped for TCRbeta analysis as frozen whole blood, isolated PBMCs, or DNA extracted from either sample type. This receptor was taken from a woman aged 60-75 years with acute or convalescent COVID-19. The source material was peripheral blood. The V gene is TRBV4-2 and the J gene is TRBJ2-1; TRBD1 could be the D gene, as 7 bases match. The CDR3 protein is CASSQRRGRGKDEQFF. The nucleotide sequence reads as follows: TGTGCCAGCAGCCAAAGGAGGGGGCGCGGAAAGGATGAGCAGTTCTTC.